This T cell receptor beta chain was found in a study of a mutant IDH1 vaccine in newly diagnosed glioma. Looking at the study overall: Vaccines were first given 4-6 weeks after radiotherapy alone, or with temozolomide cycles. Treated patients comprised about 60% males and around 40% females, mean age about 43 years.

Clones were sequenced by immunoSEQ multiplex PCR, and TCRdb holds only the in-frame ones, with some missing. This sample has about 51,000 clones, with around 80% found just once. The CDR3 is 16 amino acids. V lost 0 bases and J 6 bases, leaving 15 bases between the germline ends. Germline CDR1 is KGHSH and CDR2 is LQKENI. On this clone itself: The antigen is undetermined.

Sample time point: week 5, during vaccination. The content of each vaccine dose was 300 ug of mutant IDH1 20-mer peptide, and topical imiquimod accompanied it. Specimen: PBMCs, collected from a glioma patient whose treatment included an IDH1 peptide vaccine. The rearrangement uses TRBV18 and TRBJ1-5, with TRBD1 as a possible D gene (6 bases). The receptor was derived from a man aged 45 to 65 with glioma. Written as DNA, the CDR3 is TGTGCCAGCTCACCACCTAACAATAACAGGGTTCAGCCCCAGCATTTT. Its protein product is CASSPPNNNRVQPQHF.